This T cell receptor (beta chain) was documented in a study of cytomegalovirus exposure and HLA in healthy donors. TCRdb's copy holds only in-frame clones and misses some; the assay was immunoSEQ multiplex PCR. The repertoire holds 220,000 or so clones, with over 80% as singletons. Concerning this clone itself: Its matching antigen is unknown.

Study-wide findings and caveats: According to the study, approximately 150 TCR beta chains were cytomegalovirus-associated. Some public TCRs appeared in many individuals, while most sequences were rare.

This CDR3 comprises 13 residues. CDR1 is SGHRS, CDR2 YFSETQ, per germline. Deletions cut 3 bases from V and 4 bases from J, with 8 bases between. Sequencing used PBMCs. V gene TRBV5-1 combines with J gene TRBJ1-5; TRBD1 might be the D (6 bases). This clonotype was obtained from a woman aged 18-35 years in good health and CMV-seronegative. The CDR3: CASSWGANQPQHF. CDR3 sequence (DNA): TGCGCCAGCAGCTGGGGGGCAAATCAGCCCCAGCATTTT.